This T cell receptor beta chain was retrieved from a study of T cell responses to AZD1222 COVID-19 vaccine. Study results and caveats: CD4 TCRs covered the whole spike, strongest at regions 160-218 and 743-854.

TCRdb's copy holds only in-frame clones and misses some; the assay was immunoSEQ multiplex PCR. The profile covers roughly 120,000 clones, with 80% to 90% appearing a single time and 3.9% taken by the ten largest. Of note for this clone: Its antigen is still unknown.

V shed 7 bases and J shed 4 bases, with 14 bases lying between them. Germline assignment: CDR1 LNHDA and CDR2 SQIVND (reference sequence). The CDR3 loop spans 14 amino acids. The clonotype originates from an adult in good health. The chain employs TRBV19 and TRBJ2-1, with D maybe TRBD2 (5 bases). Material: peripheral blood, obtained on day 0 of MenACWY control vaccination. CDR3 loop: CASTNAGSYNEQFF. DNA of the CDR3: TGTGCCAGTACCAACGCGGGTAGTTACAATGAGCAGTTCTTC.